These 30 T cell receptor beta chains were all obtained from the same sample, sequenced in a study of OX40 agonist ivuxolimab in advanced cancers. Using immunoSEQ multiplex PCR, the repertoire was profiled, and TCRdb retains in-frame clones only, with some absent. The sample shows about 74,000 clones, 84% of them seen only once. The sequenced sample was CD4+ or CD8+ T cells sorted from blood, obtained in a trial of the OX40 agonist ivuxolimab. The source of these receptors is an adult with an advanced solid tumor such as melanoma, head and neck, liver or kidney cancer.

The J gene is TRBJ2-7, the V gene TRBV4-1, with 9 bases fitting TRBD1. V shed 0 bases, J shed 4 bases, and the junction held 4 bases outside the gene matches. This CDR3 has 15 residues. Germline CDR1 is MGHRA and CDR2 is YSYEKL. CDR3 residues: CASSQETGGMYEQYF. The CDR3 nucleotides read TGCGCCAGCAGCCAAGAAACAGGGGGCATGTACGAGCAGTACTTC.

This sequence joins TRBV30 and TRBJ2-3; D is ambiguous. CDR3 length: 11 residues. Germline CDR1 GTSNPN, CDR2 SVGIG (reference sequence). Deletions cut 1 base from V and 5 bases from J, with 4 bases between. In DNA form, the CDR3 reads TGTGCCTGGAGTGCCAGAGATACGCAGTATTTT. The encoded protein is CAWSARDTQYF.

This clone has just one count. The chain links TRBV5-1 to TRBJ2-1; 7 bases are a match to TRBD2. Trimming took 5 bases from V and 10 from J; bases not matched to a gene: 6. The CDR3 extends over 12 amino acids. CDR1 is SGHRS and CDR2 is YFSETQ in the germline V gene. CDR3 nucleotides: TGCGCCAGCAGGCGCGGGGAGGGCGAGCAGTTCTTC. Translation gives CASRRGEGEQFF. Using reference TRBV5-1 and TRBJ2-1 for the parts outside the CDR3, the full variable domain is KAGVTQTPRYLIKTRGQQVTLSCSPISGHRSVSWYQQTPGQGLQFLFEYFSETQRNKGNFPGRFSGRQFSNSRSEMNVSTLELGDSALYLCASRRGEGEQFFGPGTRLTVL.

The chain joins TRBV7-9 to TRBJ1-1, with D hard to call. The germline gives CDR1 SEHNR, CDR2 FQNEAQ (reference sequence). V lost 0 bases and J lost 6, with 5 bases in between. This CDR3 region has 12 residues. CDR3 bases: TGTGCCAGCAGCTTAGCCTCGCCTGAAGCTTTCTTT. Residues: CASSLASPEAFF.

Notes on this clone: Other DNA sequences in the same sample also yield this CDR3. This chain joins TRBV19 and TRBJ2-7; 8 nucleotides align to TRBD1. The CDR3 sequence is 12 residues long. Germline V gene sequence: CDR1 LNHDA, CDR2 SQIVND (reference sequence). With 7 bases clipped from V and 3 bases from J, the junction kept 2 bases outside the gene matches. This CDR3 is CASNDRGYEQYF. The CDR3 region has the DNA TGTGCCAGTAACGACAGGGGCTACGAGCAGTACTTC.

The CDR3 nucleotides read TGCGCCAGCAGAAACCGAGCAGGGGCAAGCAATCAGCCCCAGCATTTT. Translated, it gives CASRNRAGASNQPQHF. The V call is TRBV10-2, the J call TRBJ1-5; maybe TRBD1 (6 bases). The CDR3 consists of 16 residues. Looked up from germline, CDR1 is WSHSY and CDR2 is SAAADI. V dropped 6 bases and J dropped 1 base, with 16 bases sitting between them.

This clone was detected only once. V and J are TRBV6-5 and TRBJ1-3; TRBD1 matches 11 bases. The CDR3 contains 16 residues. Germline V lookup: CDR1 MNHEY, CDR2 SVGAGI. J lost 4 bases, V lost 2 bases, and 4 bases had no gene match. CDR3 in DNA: TGTGCCAGCAGTTACGGGACAGGGGGGATCGGAAACACCATATATTTT. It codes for CASSYGTGGIGNTIYF.

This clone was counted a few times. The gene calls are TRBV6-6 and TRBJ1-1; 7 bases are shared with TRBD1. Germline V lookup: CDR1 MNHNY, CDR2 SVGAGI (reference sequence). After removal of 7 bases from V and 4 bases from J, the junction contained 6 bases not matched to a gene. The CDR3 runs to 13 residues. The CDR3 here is CASNLQGSTEAFF. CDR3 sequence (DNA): TGTGCCAGCAACTTACAGGGGAGCACTGAAGCTTTCTTT.

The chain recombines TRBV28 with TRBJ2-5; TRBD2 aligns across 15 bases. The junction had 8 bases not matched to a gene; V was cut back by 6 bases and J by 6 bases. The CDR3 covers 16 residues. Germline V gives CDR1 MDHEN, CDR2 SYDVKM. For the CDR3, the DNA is TGTGCCAGCAGCCAGCCGGGGACTAGCGGGAGGCAGACCCAGTACTTC. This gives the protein CASSQPGTSGRQTQYF.

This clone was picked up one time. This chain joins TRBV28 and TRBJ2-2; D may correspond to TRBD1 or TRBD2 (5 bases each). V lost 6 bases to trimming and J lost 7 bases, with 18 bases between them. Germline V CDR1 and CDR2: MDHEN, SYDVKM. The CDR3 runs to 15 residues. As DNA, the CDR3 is TGTGCCAGCAGGACAGATAATCGGGCGGGCGGGGAGCTGTTTTTT. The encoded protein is CASRTDNRAGGELFF. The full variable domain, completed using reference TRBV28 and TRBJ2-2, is DVKVTQSSRYLVKRTGEKVFLECVQDMDHENMFWYRQDPGLGLRLIYFSYDVKMKEKGDIPEGYSVSREKKERFSLILESASTNQTSMYLCASRTDNRAGGELFFGEGSRLTVL.

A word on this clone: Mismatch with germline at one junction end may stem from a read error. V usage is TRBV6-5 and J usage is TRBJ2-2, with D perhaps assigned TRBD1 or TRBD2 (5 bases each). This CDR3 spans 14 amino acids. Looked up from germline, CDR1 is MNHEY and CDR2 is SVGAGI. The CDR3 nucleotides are TGTGCCAGCAGTTACAATGCAGGGAACTTAGCGACCCATTTT. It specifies CASSYNAGNLATHF.

CDR3 sequence: CASSPAYPLEAFF. CDR3 in DNA: TGTGCCAGCAGCCCAGCCTACCCCCTTGAAGCTTTCTTT. This chain uses TRBV28 with TRBJ1-1, with D unresolved. Per germline, CDR1 MDHEN and CDR2 SYDVKM. V was pared by 6 bases and J by 7 bases, with 15 bases between. The length of the CDR3 is 13 residues.

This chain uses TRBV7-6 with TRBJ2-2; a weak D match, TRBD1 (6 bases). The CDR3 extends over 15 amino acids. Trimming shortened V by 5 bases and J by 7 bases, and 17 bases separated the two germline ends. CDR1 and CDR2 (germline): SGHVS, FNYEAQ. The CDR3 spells CASSIPRQGSGELFF. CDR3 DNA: TGTGCCAGCAGCATCCCTCGGCAGGGGAGCGGGGAGCTGTTTTTT.

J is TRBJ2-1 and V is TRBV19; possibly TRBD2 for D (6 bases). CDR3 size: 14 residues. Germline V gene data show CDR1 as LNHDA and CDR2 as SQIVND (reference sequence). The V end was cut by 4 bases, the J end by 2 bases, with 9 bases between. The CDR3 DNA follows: TGTGCCAGTAGTAGCGGGGCACCCTACAATGAGCAGTTCTTC. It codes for CASSSGAPYNEQFF.

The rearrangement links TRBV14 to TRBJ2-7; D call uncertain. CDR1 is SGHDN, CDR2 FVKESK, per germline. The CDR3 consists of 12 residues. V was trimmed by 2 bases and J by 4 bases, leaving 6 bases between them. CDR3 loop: CASSQNIYEQYF. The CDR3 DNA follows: TGTGCCAGCAGCCAAAATATATACGAGCAGTACTTC.

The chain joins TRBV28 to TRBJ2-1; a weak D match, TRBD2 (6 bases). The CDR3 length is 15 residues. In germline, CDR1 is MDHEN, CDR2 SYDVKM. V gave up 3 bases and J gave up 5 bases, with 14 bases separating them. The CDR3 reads CASSFGGSSHNEQFF. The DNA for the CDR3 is TGTGCCAGCAGTTTCGGAGGGAGTTCACACAATGAGCAGTTCTTC.

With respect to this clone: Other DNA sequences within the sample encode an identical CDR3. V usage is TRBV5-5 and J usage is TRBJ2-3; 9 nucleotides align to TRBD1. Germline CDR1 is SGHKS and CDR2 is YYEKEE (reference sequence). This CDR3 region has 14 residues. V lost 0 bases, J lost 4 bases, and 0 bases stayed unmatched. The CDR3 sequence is CASSLGQGADTQYF. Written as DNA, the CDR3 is TGTGCCAGCAGCTTGGGACAGGGGGCAGATACGCAGTATTTT.

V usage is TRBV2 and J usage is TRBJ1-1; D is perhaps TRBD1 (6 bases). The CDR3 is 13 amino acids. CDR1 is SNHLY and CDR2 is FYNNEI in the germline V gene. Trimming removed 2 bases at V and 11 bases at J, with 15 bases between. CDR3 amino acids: CASSESGANRAFF. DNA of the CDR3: TGTGCCAGCAGTGAATCAGGGGCGAACAGGGCTTTCTTT.

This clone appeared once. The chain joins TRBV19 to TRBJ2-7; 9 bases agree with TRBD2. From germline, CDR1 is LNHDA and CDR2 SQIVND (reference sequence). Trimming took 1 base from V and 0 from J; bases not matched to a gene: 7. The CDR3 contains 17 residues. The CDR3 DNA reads TGTGCCAGTAGTATAGCACTAGCGGGCGTAACCTCCTACGAGCAGTACTTC. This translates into CASSIALAGVTSYEQYF. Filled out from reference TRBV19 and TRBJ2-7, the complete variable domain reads DGGITQSPKYLFRKEGQNVTLSCEQNLNHDAMYWYRQDPGQGLRLIYYSQIVNDFQKGDIAEGYSVSREKKESFPLTVTSAQKNPTAFYLCASSIALAGVTSYEQYFGPGTRLTVT.

The DNA of the CDR3 is TGCGCCAGCAGCTGGACTCCGGGACAGCAAGAGACCCAGTACTTC. This codes for CASSWTPGQQETQYF. The chain is built from TRBV5-1 and TRBJ2-5, with 7 bases lining up with TRBD1. The length of the CDR3 is 15 residues. The germline CDR1 and CDR2 sequences are SGHRS and YFSETQ. The V and J ends lost 3 bases and 2 bases, in that order; junction bases with no gene match: 7.

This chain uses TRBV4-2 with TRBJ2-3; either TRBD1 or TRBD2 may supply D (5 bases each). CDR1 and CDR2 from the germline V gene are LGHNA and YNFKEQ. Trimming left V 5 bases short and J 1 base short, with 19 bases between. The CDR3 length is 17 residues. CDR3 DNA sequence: TGTGCCAGCAGCGTAAGGATGGGGGAGCCGGGCACAGATACGCAGTATTTT. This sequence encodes CASSVRMGEPGTDTQYF.

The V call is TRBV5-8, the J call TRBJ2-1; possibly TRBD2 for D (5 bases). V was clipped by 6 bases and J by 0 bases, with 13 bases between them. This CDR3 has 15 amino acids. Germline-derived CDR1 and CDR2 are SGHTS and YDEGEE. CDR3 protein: CASMKSGSSYNEQFF. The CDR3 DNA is TGTGCCAGCATGAAAAGCGGAAGCTCCTACAATGAGCAGTTCTTC.

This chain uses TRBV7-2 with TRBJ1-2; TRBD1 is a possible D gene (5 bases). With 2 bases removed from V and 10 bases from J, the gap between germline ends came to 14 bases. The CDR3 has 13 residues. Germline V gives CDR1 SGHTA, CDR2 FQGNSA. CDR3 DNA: TGTGCCAGCAGCTTATCCGCAGGGAGAGACTACACCTTC. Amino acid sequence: CASSLSAGRDYTF.

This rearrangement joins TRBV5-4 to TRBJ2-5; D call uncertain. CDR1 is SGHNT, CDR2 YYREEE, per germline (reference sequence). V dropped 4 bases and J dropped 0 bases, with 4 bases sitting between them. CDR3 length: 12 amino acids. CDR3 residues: CASSDNQETQYF. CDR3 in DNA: TGTGCCAGCAGCGACAACCAAGAGACCCAGTACTTC.

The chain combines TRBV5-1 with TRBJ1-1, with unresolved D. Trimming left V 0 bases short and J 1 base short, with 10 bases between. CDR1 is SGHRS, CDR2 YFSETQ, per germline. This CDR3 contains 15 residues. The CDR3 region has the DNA TGCGCCAGCAGCTTGGCGGCGGGATGGAACACTGAAGCTTTCTTT. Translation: CASSLAAGWNTEAFF.

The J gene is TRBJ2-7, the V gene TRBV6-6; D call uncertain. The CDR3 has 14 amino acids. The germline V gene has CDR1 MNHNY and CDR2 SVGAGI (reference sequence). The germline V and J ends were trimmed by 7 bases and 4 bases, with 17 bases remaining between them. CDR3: CASTGSPPGYEQYF. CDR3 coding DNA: TGTGCCAGCACCGGATCACCCCCCGGTTACGAGCAGTACTTC.

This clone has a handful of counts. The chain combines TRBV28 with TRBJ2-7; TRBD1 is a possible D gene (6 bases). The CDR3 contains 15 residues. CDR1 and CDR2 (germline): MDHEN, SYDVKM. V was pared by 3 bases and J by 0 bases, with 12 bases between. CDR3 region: CASSFWSTGSYEQYF. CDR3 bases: TGTGCCAGCAGTTTCTGGTCGACAGGCTCCTACGAGCAGTACTTC.

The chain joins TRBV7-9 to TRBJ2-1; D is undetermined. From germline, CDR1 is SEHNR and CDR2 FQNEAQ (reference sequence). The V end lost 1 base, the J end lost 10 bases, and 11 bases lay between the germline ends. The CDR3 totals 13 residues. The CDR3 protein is CASSLVGPEEQFF. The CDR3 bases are TGTGCCAGCAGCTTAGTAGGTCCCGAAGAGCAGTTCTTC.

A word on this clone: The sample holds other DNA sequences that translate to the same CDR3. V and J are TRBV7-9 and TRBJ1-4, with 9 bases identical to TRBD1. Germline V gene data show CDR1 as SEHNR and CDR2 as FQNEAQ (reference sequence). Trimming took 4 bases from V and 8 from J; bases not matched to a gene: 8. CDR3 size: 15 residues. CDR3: CASSSSGTGREKLFF. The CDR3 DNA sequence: TGTGCCAGCAGCTCTTCCGGGACAGGGAGGGAAAAACTGTTTTTT.

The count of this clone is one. The CDR3 region has the DNA TGTGCCATCAGCGAACTCGAGCACCCCAACAATGAGCAGTTCTTC. This encodes CAISELEHPNNEQFF. The V gene is TRBV10-3, the J gene TRBJ2-1; no firm D call. The CDR3 loop spans 15 amino acids. Germline assignment: CDR1 ENHRY and CDR2 SYGVKD. V gave up 6 bases and J gave up 5 bases, with 17 bases separating them.